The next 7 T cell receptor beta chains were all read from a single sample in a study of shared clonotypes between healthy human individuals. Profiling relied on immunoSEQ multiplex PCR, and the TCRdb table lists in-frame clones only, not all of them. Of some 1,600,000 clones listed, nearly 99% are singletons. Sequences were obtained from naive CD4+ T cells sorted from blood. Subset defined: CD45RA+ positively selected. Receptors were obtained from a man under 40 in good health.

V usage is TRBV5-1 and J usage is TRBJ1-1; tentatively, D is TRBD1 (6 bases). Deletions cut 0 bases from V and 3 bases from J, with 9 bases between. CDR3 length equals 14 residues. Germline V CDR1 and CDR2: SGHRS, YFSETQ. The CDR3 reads CASSLAGADTEAFF. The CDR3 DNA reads TGCGCCAGCAGCTTGGCAGGGGCGGACACTGAAGCTTTCTTT.

CDR3 loop: CASSLSPSGAYEQYF. The CDR3 DNA sequence: TGTGCCAGCAGTTTATCCCCTAGCGGAGCCTACGAGCAGTACTTC. This chain joins TRBV27 and TRBJ2-7; 7 nucleotides match TRBD2. CDR1 MNHEY and CDR2 SMNVEV come from the germline V gene (reference sequence). CDR3 length: 15 amino acids. J was trimmed by 2 bases and V by 0 bases; bases with no gene match: 4.

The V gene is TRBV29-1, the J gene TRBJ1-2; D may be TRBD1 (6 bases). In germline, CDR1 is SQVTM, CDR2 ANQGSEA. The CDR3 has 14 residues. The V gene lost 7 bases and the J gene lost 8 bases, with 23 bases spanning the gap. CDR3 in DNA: TGCAGCGCAAGACAGGTTCTTAAGGATGGGGGCTACACCTTC. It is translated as CSARQVLKDGGYTF.

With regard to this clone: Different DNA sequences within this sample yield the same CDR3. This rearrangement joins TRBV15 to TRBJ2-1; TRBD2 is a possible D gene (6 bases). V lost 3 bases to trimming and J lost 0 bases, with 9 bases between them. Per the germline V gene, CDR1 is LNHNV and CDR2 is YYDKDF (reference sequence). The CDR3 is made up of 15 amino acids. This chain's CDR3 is CATSRGGYSYNEQFF. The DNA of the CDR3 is TGTGCCACCAGCAGGGGGGGTTACTCCTACAATGAGCAGTTCTTC.

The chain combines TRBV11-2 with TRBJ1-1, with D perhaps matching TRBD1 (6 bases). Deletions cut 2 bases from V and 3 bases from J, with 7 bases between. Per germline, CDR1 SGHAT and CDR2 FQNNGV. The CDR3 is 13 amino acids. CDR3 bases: TGTGCCAGCAGCTTATACAGGGACACTGAAGCTTTCTTT. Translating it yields CASSLYRDTEAFF.

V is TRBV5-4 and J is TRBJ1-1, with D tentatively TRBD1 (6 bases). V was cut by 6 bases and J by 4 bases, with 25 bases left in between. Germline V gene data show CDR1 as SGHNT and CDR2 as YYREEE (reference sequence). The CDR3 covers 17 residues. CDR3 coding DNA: TGTGCCAGCAATAAGGGGGGACAACAGAATTCGGGCACTGAAGCTTTCTTT. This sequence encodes CASNKGGQQNSGTEAFF.

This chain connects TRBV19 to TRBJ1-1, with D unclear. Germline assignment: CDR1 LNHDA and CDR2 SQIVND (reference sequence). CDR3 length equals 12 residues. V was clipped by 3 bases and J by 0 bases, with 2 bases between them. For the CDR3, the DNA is TGTGCCAGTAGTATGGTGAACACTGAAGCTTTCTTT. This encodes CASSMVNTEAFF.